Given below is one T cell receptor beta chain in context. Its antigen is unidentified. The treatment was: approximately nine-day PBMC culture with coronavirus spike peptide pools or control peptides (ViraFEST assay). In the ViraFEST assay, peptide-pool expansion preceded TCR sequencing of expanded clonotypes. After being plated at around 2 million per well, PBMCs were cultured with about 9.1 IU/ml IL-2 and approximately 10 ug/ml peptide pools. An Oncomine TCR Beta short-read assay was used to sequence the DNA from cultured CD4+ T cells. TCRdb re-called the PCR reads with MiXCR, one entry per CDR3 protein. The top ten hold about 26% of the sample, which has 18,000 or so distinct CDR3 sequences, 42% seen once. This record comes from a study of vaccination and CD4 T cells after COVID-19. Turning to the study itself: Post-COVID sampling occurred a median about 110 days after diagnosis (range 35 to 161). The cells were exposed to overlapping spike peptides originating from SARS-CoV-2, HCoV-NL63, HCoV-OC43 and HCoV-229E for stimulation.

Germline V lookup: CDR1 LNHDA, CDR2 SQIVND (reference sequence). The trim removed 7 bases at V and 5 bases at J, leaving 19 bases unmatched. This CDR3 spans 19 amino acids. The sequence was collected from a human donor who received a COVID-19 vaccine. The chain recombines TRBV19 with TRBJ2-1; TRBD2 agrees at 11 bases. The input for sequencing was CD4+ T cells from blood, cultured in vitro, taken before SARS-CoV-2 vaccination. Here the CDR3 reads CASTSTFTTSGAQDNEQFF. CDR3 DNA: TGTGCCAGTACCTCTACTTTTACGACTAGCGGGGCCCAAGACAATGAGCAGTTCTTC. Filled out from reference TRBV19 and TRBJ2-1, the complete variable domain reads DGGITQSPKYLFRKEGQNVTLSCEQNLNHDAMYWYRQDPGQGLRLIYYSQIVNDFQKGDIAEGYSVSREKKESFPLTVTSAQKNPTAFYLCASTSTFTTSGAQDNEQFFGPGTRLTVL.